What follows describes a single TCR beta chain. Trimming took 10 bases from V and 0 from J, leaving 16 bases between them. This CDR3 contains 14 residues. Germline V gene lookup returns CDR1 MDHEN and CDR2 SYDVKM. This record belongs to a study of low-dose radiotherapy and immunotherapy resistance in tumors. Time point indicated: before trial treatment. Those eligible were patients bearing advanced solid tumors lacking tumor-infiltrating lymphocytes. Covering alpha and beta chains, TRAV- and TRBV-specific primers were used for the first-strand cDNA. TCRs underwent 20 PCR cycles of amplification with a constant-region primer and V-primer adapter. TCRdb used MiXCR to reprocess the reads, holding one entry per CDR3 protein. The data contain 75,000 to 95,000 distinct CDR3 sequences, 9.4% of them singletons.

Sequences were derived from PBMCs, sampled before treatment. This clonotype was obtained from a male donor with prostate cancer. V and J are TRBV28 and TRBJ2-7, with TRBD1 as a possible D gene (5 bases). As DNA, the CDR3 is TGTGCCAACAGGATCCCGGGTCCCTCCTACGAGCAGTACTTC. Its translation: CANRIPGPSYEQYF.